Each of the 18 T cell receptor beta chains below was sequenced from the same sample in a study of cytomegalovirus exposure and HLA in healthy donors. 13 Jbeta primers and 60 Vbeta primers were used for the PCR. Only in-frame clones appear in the TCRdb table, and some are missing; sequencing was by immunoSEQ multiplex PCR. Of 130,000 to 150,000 clones in the sample, 70% to 80% were seen once. The sample taken for sequencing was PBMCs. The receptor source for this set is a man aged 40-55 years in good health and CMV-seropositive.

The rearrangement uses TRBV29-1 and TRBJ1-1; D is ambiguous. CDR3 size: 12 residues. CDR1 is SQVTM and CDR2 is ANQGSEA in the germline V gene. V was trimmed by 7 bases and J by 1 base, leaving 10 bases between them. Here the CDR3 reads CSASGRNTEAFF. The DNA for the CDR3 is TGCAGCGCCTCCGGGAGGAACACTGAAGCTTTCTTT.

J is TRBJ1-1 and V is TRBV5-1; tentatively, D is TRBD1 (5 bases). The V end lost 1 base, the J end lost 1 base, and 11 bases lay between the germline ends. This CDR3 contains 15 residues. In germline, CDR1 is SGHRS, CDR2 YFSETQ. This chain's CDR3 is CASSLQGVRNTEAFF. DNA of the CDR3: TGCGCCAGCAGCTTGCAAGGGGTAAGGAACACTGAAGCTTTCTTT.

The chain uses TRBV20-1 and TRBJ2-4, with TRBD2 as a possible D gene (5 bases). CDR1 DFQATT and CDR2 SNEGSKA come from the germline V gene (reference sequence). Trimming removed 6 bases at V and 7 bases at J, with 10 bases between. The CDR3 length is 11 residues. Here the CDR3 reads CSALGDNIQYF. CDR3 coding DNA: TGCAGTGCACTGGGAGACAACATTCAGTACTTC.

The chain joins TRBV14 to TRBJ2-1; TRBD2 aligns across 11 bases. In germline, CDR1 is SGHDN, CDR2 FVKESK. V was clipped by 5 bases and J by 6 bases; unmatched bases: 9. This CDR3 comprises 16 residues. DNA for the CDR3: TGTGCCAGCAGCGGTTTACTAGCGGGAGTGTTCAATGAGCAGTTCTTC. Protein: CASSGLLAGVFNEQFF.

This rearrangement joins TRBV7-2 to TRBJ2-2; 8 nucleotides align to TRBD2. From germline, CDR1 is SGHTA and CDR2 FQGNSA. This CDR3 is 19 amino acids long. The trim removed 5 bases at V and 3 bases at J, leaving 17 bases unmatched. This CDR3 is CASSPRGFGARGDTGELFF. CDR3 DNA: TGTGCCAGCAGCCCTAGGGGGTTTGGGGCGCGGGGGGACACCGGGGAGCTGTTTTTT.

The chain carries TRBV9 and TRBJ2-3, with a weak D call TRBD2 (5 bases). Germline V gives CDR1 SGDLS, CDR2 YYNGEE. Between the trimmed V and J ends, which lost 0 bases and 9 bases, there was a span of 17 bases. The CDR3 has 15 amino acids. Here the CDR3 DNA reads TGTGCCAGCAGCGTAGGGCAGGCGGCGGGCGCCACGCAGTATTTT. Translated, it gives CASSVGQAAGATQYF.

The V gene is TRBV5-4, the J gene TRBJ1-2, with TRBD1 matching 10 bases. CDR3 length: 14 amino acids. Germline CDR1 and CDR2: SGHNT and YYREEE (reference sequence). Germline trimming cut 2 bases from V and 3 bases from J; bases unmatched to any gene: 1. In DNA, the CDR3 is TGTGCCAGCAGCTTAGGACAGGGGGACTATGGCTACACCTTC. Its translation: CASSLGQGDYGYTF.

This chain uses TRBV30 with TRBJ2-1; D may be TRBD1 (6 bases). V dropped 6 bases and J dropped 5 bases, with 11 bases sitting between them. Germline V gene lookup returns CDR1 GTSNPN and CDR2 SVGIG (reference sequence). The CDR3 consists of 12 residues. The DNA of the CDR3 is TGTGCCTGCCGGACAGTGAACAATGAGCAGTTCTTC. Translated, it gives CACRTVNNEQFF.

This chain links TRBV5-5 with TRBJ2-5; 11 bases match TRBD2. With 0 bases clipped from V and 5 bases from J, the junction kept 15 bases outside the gene matches. The V gene's germline CDR1 is SGHKS and CDR2 YYEKEE (reference sequence). This CDR3 has 19 residues. The DNA of the CDR3 is TGTGCCAGCAGCTTGGTCTCAATTAGCGGGAGGGCGTTACAGGAGACCCAGTACTTC. Amino acids: CASSLVSISGRALQETQYF.

The rearrangement links TRBV6-6 to TRBJ2-5, with D hard to call. Germline V gene data show CDR1 as MNHNY and CDR2 as SVGAGI (reference sequence). CDR3 length: 11 residues. The V end lost 5 bases, the J end lost 2 bases, and 3 bases lay between the germline ends. This CDR3 is CASSQQETQYF. For the CDR3, the DNA is TGTGCCAGCAGTCAACAAGAGACCCAGTACTTC.

J is TRBJ2-2 and V is TRBV19, with TRBD1 as a possible D gene (6 bases). This CDR3 spans 17 amino acids. The ends were cut back, 1 base at V and 0 bases at J, with 12 bases in the middle. The germline gives CDR1 LNHDA, CDR2 SQIVND (reference sequence). The DNA for the CDR3 is TGTGCCAGTAGTATAGTTTCTCGGACAGCGAACACCGGGGAGCTGTTTTTT. This translates into CASSIVSRTANTGELFF.

This clone was seen only a few times. The chain employs TRBV4-3 and TRBJ2-5; D possibly corresponds to TRBD2 (5 bases). Germline CDR1 is LGHNA and CDR2 is YSLEER. The CDR3 extends over 15 amino acids. With 1 base removed from V and 2 bases from J, the gap between germline ends came to 11 bases. CDR3 in amino acids: CASSQAGSLQETQYF. CDR3 DNA sequence: TGCGCCAGCAGCCAAGCGGGGAGTTTACAAGAGACCCAGTACTTC.

The V and J genes are TRBV7-2 and TRBJ2-7, with D perhaps matching TRBD2 (6 bases). CDR3 size: 15 residues. Looked up from germline, CDR1 is SGHTA and CDR2 is FQGNSA. Trimming stripped 5 bases from V and 0 bases from J, with 14 bases between. CDR3 sequence reads: CASSPLPGGSYEQYF. Written as DNA, the CDR3 is TGTGCCAGCAGCCCCTTACCCGGGGGCTCCTACGAGCAGTACTTC.

The chain joins TRBV30 to TRBJ1-1; D uncertain. Germline loops: CDR1 GTSNPN, CDR2 SVGIG (reference sequence). The CDR3 consists of 12 residues. Trimming took 0 bases from V and 4 from J, leaving 6 bases between them. The CDR3 nucleotides read TGTGCCTGGAGTGTCCTTCTCACTGAAGCTTTCTTT. It specifies CAWSVLLTEAFF.

This rearrangement joins TRBV18 to TRBJ2-5; a possible D gene is TRBD2 (5 bases). The CDR3 consists of 19 residues. The V end lost 4 bases, the J end lost 5 bases, and 29 bases lay between the germline ends. Germline V CDR1 and CDR2: KGHSH, LQKENI. The CDR3 sequence: CASSLRQAQGLRRSETQYF. Written as DNA, the CDR3 is TGTGCCAGCTCACTCCGGCAGGCCCAAGGTCTAAGGAGGTCGGAGACCCAGTACTTC.

The gene calls are TRBV7-2 and TRBJ2-1; 14 nucleotides match TRBD2. The CDR3 has 15 amino acids. The V gene end was trimmed by 5 bases and the J gene end by 8 bases; junction bases not matched to a gene: 5. CDR1 is SGHTA, CDR2 FQGNSA, per germline. The chain's CDR3 is CASSPTSGRGDEQFF. The CDR3 coding sequence is TGTGCCAGCAGCCCGACTAGCGGGAGGGGCGATGAGCAGTTCTTC.

The J gene is TRBJ2-5, the V gene TRBV9; TRBD2 matches 8 bases. The CDR3 is made up of 13 amino acids. Germline CDR1 is SGDLS and CDR2 is YYNGEE. V lost 3 bases, J lost 4 bases, and 2 bases stayed unmatched. The CDR3 DNA is TGTGCCAGCAGCGCGGGGGGGCTAGAGACCCAGTACTTC. Its protein product is CASSAGGLETQYF.

The table lists this clone with a count of one. This rearrangement joins TRBV7-2 to TRBJ2-7; 7 bases are a match to TRBD2. Germline lookup yields CDR1 SGHTA and CDR2 FQGNSA. This CDR3 has 15 residues. The V segment lost 1 base and the J segment 0 bases; nucleotides outside the gene matches: 3. The CDR3 is CASSLVLAASYEQYF. The CDR3 nucleotides are TGTGCCAGCAGCTTAGTTCTAGCGGCCTCCTACGAGCAGTACTTC.